One TCR beta chain is described in this entry. This clonotype was counted a few times. No antigen is known for it. The input lacks base qualities; no much larger clone sits a single base away. Ficoll-Paque density gradient centrifugation was used to isolate PBMCs. Sequencing was performed on an Illumina NovaSeq 6000. cDNA libraries for TCRalpha and TCRbeta were prepared by 5'RACE using constant-segment primers, with sample barcodes and unique molecular identifiers added. Trizol reagent was used to extract RNA from every sample. Libraries were amplified in two PCR steps, with a second sample barcode and Illumina TruSeq adapters added in the second step. Sequencing of the libraries was done on an Illumina NovaSeq, producing 2 x 150 bp paired-end reads. As for the authors' bioinformatics: With migec v1.2.7, reads were demultiplexed and then collapsed into UMI-guided consensus sequences. Using mixcr v2.1.11, UMI consensuses were aligned to TRA and TRB V and J templates and then assembled into clonotypes. A clonotype was counted as expanded or contracted only when both edgeR and NoisET called the clonotype significant, with the noise models trained on biological replicates. For edgeR calls, the cutoffs were a false discovery rate-adjusted p below 0.01 and a log2 fold-change threshold of 1. As an exploratory analysis of dynamics, max-normalized trajectories of the 1000 most abundant clonotypes were examined by PCA with hierarchical clustering. Each responding clone was given a CD4 or CD8 phenotype based on the CD4+ and CD8+ repertoires, which had been sequenced separately. In-frame beta chains were kept once TCRdb had trimmed the public reads at Q25 with fastp and called clones with MiXCR. Rows with one shared CDR3 protein collapse into an entry with the most common genes and DNA. TCRdb assigned the V and J calls; the authors' analysis was not used. This sample has 580,000 or so distinct CDR3 sequences in its table, and 17% of those were observed once. The ten largest clones take up roughly 7.8% of the sample.

The sample originates from a study of T-cell memory formation after mild COVID-19 (dated by TCRdb to about 2021). About the investigation overall: TCR sequence clusters from the two donors were largely donor specific. Two young, previously healthy adult volunteers made up the cohort, one male and one female. Longitudinal TCRalpha and TCRbeta repertoire sequencing tracked T-cell clones expanding and contracting after mild COVID-19 in a couple of donors.

The germline V gene (reference sequence) sets CDR1 to LNHNV and CDR2 to YYDKDF. Trimming costs V 1 base and J 3 bases, and their ends lie 14 bases apart. Counted from cysteine to phenylalanine, this CDR3 has 16 amino acids. Of all the DNA, just the CDR3 is kept, 48 bases in frame from base 1. Paper-wide results and their limitations: Contracting CD4+ clones turned up mainly in the CM and EM memory subsets, whereas EMRA was where CD8+ clones were enriched. SARS-CoV-2 specificity was not confirmed for the second-wave clones peaking on day 37. Balanced CD4/CD8 phenotypes were observed for clones contracting from day 15 to 85, whereas a bias towards CD4+ was observed for a second wave of clones expanding from day 15 to 37. Only two mild cases were covered by the study, and larger cohorts that include severe cases with pre-infection samples were considered necessary. The detection of some responding clones in pre-infection memory suggests that pre-existing cross-reactive memory T cells joined the SARS-CoV-2 response.

Rearrangement joined TRBV15 to TRBJ2-3; tentative D gene TRBD2, with 7 bases matching. This clonotype was sampled from an adult woman who had mild COVID-19 (a few samples of this study predate the infection). The sample titles of this study are shuffled in the database, so cell type and time point are left out; the donor was told from shared clones. The specimen was PBMCs or a T cell subset sorted from them (not recorded which). Here is the DNA: TGTGCCACCAGCAGAGCGGGGGGCTCGGGAACAGATACGCAGTATTTT. Its product reads: CATSRAGGSGTDTQYF.